Included here is one TCR beta chain sequence, with context. Authors of the study amplified TCR beta CDR3 regions from RNA transcripts. TCR CDR3 underwent first-round RT-PCR with the HTBI primer set. TCRdb processed the multiplex PCR reads anew with MiXCR; each CDR3 protein has one entry. The table has about 520,000 distinct CDR3 sequences, around 21% seen once. This entry belongs to a study of T cells in Graves' hyperthyroidism and ophthalmopathy. It was considered stable Graves' hyperthyroidism when ophthalmopathy did not progress within 18 months. Germline loops: CDR1 SGHRS, CDR2 YFSETQ. The CDR3 extends over 16 amino acids. Trimming stripped 1 base from V and 4 bases from J, with 14 bases between.

The receptor comes from a man between 18 and 29 years old with Graves' hyperthyroidism. The material sequenced was blood. The chain couples TRBV5-1 to TRBJ2-2; maybe TRBD1 (5 bases). CDR3 nucleotide sequence: TGCGCCAGCAGCTTGAAAGGGGCTATAAGCACCGGGGAGCTGTTTTTT. It specifies CASSLKGAISTGELFF.